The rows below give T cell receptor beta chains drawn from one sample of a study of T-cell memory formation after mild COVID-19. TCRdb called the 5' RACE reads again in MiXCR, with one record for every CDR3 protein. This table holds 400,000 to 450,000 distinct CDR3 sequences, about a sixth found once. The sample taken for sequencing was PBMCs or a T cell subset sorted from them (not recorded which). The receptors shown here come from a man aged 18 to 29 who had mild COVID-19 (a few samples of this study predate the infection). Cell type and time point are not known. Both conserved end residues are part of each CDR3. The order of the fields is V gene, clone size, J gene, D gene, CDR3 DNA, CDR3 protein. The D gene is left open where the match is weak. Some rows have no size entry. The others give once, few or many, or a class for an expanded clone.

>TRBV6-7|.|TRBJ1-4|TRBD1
TGTGCCAGCAGGCACCCCCCCGGACAGGGCGCTGAAAAACTGTTTTTT
CASRHPPGQGAEKLFF
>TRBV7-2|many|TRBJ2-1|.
TGTGCCAGCAGCTTCGTCGGACTTAAGGATGAGCAGTTCTTC
CASSFVGLKDEQFF
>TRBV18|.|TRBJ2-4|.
TGTGCCAGCTCACCTACTGCCCCAAACGCCTGGGGGCAAAACATTCAGTACTTC
CASSPTAPNAWGQNIQYF
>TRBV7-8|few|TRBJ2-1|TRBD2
TGTGCCAGCAGCTTATACCCCGGACTAGCGGGTCGGCGGAATGAGCAGTTCTTC
CASSLYPGLAGRRNEQFF
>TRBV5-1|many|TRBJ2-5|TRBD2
TGCGCCAGCAGCTTATTAGCGGGGGGACAAGAGACCCAGTACTTC
CASSLLAGGQETQYF
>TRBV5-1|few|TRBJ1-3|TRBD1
TGCGCCAGCACCTCAGGGACAGCTGGAAACACCATATATTTT
CASTSGTAGNTIYF
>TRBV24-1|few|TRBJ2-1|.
TGTGCCACCAGTGCCTTACCGGACGGTTCAAGCTCCTACAATGAGCAGTTCTTC
CATSALPDGSSSYNEQFF
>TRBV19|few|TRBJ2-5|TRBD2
TGTGCCAGTAGTATTAGGCTGCGGAGCGGGGGGGAAGAGACCCAGTACTTC
CASSIRLRSGGEETQYF
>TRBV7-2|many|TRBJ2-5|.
TGTGCCAGCAGCCGACAGGGAGGAGAGACCCAGTACTTC
CASSRQGGETQYF
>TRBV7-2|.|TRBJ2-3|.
TGTGCCAGCAGCCAACGGCTCGCGACAGCAGATACGCAGTATTTT
CASSQRLATADTQYF
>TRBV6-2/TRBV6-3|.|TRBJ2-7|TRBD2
TGTGCCAGCAGTTACTCGGTGCTAGCGGGGAACTACGAGCAGTACTTC
CASSYSVLAGNYEQYF
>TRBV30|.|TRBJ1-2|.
TGTGCCTGGATTATGGCAGGGGTGAGCTATGGCTACACCTTC
CAWIMAGVSYGYTF
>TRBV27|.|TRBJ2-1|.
TGTGCCAGCAGTCCCGGGACATTCAATGAGCAGTTCTTC
CASSPGTFNEQFF
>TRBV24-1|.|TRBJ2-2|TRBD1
TGTGCCACCAGCGACAGGGGGATCACCGGGGAGCTGTTTTTT
CATSDRGITGELFF
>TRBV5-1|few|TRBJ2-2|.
TGCGCCAGCAGTACGACAGGAACGAACACCGGGGAGCTGTTTTTT
CASSTTGTNTGELFF
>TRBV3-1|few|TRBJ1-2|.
TGTGCCAGCACCCCGGGACCAGCTTGGGGCTACACCTTC
CASTPGPAWGYTF
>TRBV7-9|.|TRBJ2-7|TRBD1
TGTGCCAGCAGCTCACAGGGGTGGGAGCAGTACTTC
CASSSQGWEQYF
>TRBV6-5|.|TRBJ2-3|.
TGTGCCAGCAGTTTCTGGAAGGCGGGCACAGATACGCAGTATTTT
CASSFWKAGTDTQYF
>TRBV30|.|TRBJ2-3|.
TGTGCCTGGAGTGTATCCCACGGCAGGGTCAGCACAGATACGCAGTATTTT
CAWSVSHGRVSTDTQYF
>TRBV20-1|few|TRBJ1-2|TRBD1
TGCAGTGCTCGCGGAATGGGCAGGGGGGTCTATGGCTACACCTTC
CSARGMGRGVYGYTF
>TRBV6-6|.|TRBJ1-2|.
TGTGCCACCCCAACAGGGATCTCGGATGGCTACACCTTC
CATPTGISDGYTF
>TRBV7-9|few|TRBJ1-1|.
TGTGCCAGCAGCGCCCTTGAAGCTTTCTTT
CASSALEAFF
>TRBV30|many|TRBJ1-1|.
TGTGCCTGGAGTTGGGCTCCCAGACACGACACTGAAGCTTTCTTT
CAWSWAPRHDTEAFF
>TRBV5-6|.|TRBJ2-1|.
TGTGCCAGCAGCTTCCAAGGCGATGGGTCCTACAATGAGCAGTTCTTC
CASSFQGDGSYNEQFF
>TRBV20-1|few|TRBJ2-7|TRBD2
TGCAGTGCTAGACGAGCAAGCGGGGGGGCCGACGAGCAGTACTTC
CSARRASGGADEQYF
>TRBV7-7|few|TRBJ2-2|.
TGTGCCATCCCGGGGCGGTCGAACACCGGGGAGCTGTTTTTT
CAIPGRSNTGELFF
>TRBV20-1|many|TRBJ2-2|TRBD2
TGCAGTGCTAGGAAGCGGGGGGCTCTCACCGGGGAGCTGTTTTTT
CSARKRGALTGELFF
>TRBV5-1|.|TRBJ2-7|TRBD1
TGCGCCAGCTGCCCGGGACAGGGGGATCCCCGCTACGAGCAGTACTTC
CASCPGQGDPRYEQYF
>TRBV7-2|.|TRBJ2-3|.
TGTGCCAGCAAGGGTCGGGGCACAGATACGCAGTATTTT
CASKGRGTDTQYF
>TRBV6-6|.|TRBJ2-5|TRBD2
TGTGCCAGCAGTTACCTCGCTAGCGGGTACCAAGAGACCCAGTACTTC
CASSYLASGYQETQYF
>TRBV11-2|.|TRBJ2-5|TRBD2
TGTGCCAGCAGCTTAGGACTAGCGGGGGCCCAAGAGACCCAGTACTTC
CASSLGLAGAQETQYF
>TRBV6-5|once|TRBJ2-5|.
TGTGCCAGCAGTAAGACGGGGATAAGGACCCAGTACTTC
CASSKTGIRTQYF
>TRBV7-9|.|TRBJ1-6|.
TGTGCCAGCAGACCCCTGGGGGGTAGTTCACCCCTCCACTTT
CASRPLGGSSPLHF
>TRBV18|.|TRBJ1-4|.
TGTGCCAGCTCACCAGATGAAGGGGAAAAACTGTTTTTT
CASSPDEGEKLFF
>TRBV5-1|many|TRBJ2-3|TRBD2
TGCGCCAGCAGCTTGACTGCTAGCGGGGAACCAACAGATACGCAGTATTTT
CASSLTASGEPTDTQYF
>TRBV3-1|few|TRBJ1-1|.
TGTGCCAGCAGCCAGCGGGACGTGAACACTGAAGCTTTCTTT
CASSQRDVNTEAFF
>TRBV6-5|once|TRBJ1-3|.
TGTGCCAGCAGTTACGAGGCGGGGATCTCTGGAAACACCATATATTTT
CASSYEAGISGNTIYF
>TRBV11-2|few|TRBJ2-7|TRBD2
TGTGCCAGCAGCCTAGCGGGGGCCACCTCCTACGAGCAGTACTTC
CASSLAGATSYEQYF
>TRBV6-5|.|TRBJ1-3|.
TGTGCCAGCACCAAACAGTCTGGAAACACCATATATTTT
CASTKQSGNTIYF